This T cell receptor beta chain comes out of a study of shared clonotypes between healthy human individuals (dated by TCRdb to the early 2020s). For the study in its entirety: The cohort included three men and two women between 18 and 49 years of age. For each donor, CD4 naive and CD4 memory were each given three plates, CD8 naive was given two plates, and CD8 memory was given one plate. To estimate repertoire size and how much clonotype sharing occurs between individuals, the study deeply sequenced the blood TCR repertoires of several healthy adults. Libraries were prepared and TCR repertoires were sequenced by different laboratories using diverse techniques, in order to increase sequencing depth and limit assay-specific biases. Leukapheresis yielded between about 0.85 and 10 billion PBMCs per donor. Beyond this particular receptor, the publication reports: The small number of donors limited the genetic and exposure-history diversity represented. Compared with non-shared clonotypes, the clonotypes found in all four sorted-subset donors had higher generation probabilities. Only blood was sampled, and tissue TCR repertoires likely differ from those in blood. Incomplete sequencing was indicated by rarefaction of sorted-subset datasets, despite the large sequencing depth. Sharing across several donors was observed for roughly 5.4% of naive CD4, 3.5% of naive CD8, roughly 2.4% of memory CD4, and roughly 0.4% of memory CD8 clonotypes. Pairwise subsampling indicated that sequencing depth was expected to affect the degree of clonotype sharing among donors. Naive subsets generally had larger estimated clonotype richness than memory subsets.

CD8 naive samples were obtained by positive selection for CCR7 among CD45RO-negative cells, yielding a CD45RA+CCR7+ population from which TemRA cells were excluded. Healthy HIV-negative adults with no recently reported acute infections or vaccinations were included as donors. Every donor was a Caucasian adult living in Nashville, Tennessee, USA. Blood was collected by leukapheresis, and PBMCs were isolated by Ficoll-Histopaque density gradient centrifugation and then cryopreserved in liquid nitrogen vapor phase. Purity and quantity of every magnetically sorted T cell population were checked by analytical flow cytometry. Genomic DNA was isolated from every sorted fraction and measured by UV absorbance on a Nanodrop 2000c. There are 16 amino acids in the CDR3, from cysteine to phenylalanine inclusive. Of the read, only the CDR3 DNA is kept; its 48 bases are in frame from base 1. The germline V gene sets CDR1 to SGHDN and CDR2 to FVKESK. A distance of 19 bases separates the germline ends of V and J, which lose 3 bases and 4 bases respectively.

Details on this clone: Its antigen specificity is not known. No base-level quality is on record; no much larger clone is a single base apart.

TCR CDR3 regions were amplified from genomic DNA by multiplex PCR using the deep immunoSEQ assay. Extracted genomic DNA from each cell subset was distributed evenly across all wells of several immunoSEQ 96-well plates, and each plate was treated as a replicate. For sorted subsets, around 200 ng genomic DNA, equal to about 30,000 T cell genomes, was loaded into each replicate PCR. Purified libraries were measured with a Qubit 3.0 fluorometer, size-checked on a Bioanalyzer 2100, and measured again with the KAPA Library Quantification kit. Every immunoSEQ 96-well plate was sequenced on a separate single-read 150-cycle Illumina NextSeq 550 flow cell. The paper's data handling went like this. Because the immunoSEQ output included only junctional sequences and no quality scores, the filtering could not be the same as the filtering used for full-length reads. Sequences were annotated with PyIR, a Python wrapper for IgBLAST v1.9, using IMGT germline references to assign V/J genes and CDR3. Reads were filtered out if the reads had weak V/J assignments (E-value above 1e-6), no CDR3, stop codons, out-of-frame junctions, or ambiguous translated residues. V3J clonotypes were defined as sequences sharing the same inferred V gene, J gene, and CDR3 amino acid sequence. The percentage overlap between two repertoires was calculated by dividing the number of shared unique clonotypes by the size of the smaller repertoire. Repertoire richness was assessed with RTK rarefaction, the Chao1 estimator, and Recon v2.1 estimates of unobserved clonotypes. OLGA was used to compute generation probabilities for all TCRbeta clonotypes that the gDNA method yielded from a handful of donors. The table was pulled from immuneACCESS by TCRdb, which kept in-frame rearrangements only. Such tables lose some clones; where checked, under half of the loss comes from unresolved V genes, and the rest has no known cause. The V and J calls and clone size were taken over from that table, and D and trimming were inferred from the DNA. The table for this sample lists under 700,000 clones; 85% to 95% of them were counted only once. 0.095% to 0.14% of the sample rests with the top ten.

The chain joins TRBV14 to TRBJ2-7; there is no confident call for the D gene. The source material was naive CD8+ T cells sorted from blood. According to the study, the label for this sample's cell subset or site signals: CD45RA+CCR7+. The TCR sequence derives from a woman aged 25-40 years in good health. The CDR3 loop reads CASSQFGGEVGYEQYF. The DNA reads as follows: TGTGCCAGCAGCCAGTTTGGTGGAGAGGTCGGTTACGAGCAGTACTTC.